This T cell receptor beta chain was sequenced in a study of blood T cell repertoires in COVID-19. Sequencing was performed with immunoSEQ multiplex PCR; in TCRdb, only in-frame clones are kept and a portion is missing. The data hold tens of thousands of clones, with 80% to 95% observed a single time. The sequenced material came from peripheral blood. This clonotype was obtained from a man at least 80 years old with acute or convalescent COVID-19.

CDR3 DNA: TGTGCCAGCAGCCGTTTTATCCTACAGGGGGCTGGGGGCTACACCTTC. Translation: CASSRFILQGAGGYTF. The rearrangement joins TRBV3-1 (or the pseudogene TRBV3-2) to TRBJ1-2; TRBD1 agrees at 9 bases. From germline, CDR1 is LGHDT and CDR2 YNNKEL (reference sequence). V dropped 4 bases and J dropped 8; count of bases not matched to a gene: 14. The CDR3 contains 16 residues.